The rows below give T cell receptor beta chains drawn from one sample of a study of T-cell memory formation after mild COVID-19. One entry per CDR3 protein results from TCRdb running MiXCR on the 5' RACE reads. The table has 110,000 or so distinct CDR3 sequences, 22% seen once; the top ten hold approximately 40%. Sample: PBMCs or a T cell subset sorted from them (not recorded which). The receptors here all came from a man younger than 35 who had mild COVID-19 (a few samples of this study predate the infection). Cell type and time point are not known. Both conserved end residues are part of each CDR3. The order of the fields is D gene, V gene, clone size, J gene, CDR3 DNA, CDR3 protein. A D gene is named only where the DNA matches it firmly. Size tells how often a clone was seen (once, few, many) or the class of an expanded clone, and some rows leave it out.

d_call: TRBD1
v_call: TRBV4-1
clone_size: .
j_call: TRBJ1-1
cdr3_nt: TGCGCCAGCAGCCAGGGGACAGCTGAAGCTTTCTTT
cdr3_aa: CASSQGTAEAFF

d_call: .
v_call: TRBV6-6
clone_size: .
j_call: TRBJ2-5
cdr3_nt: TGTGCCAGCAGTCTTTGGGTGGGGACCCAGTACTTC
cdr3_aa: CASSLWVGTQYF

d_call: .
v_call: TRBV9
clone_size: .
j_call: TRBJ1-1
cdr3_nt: TGTGCCAGCAGCGCCGGTCAAGGCACTGAAGCTTTCTTT
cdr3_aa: CASSAGQGTEAFF

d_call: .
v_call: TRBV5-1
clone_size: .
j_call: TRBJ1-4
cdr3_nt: TGCGCCAGCAGCCTCCGTGGGCTAAATGAAAAACTGTTTTTT
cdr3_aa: CASSLRGLNEKLFF

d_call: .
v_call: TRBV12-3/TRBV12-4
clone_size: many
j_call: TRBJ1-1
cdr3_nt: TGTGCCAGCAGCCTTCGGGGGGCGACTGAAGCTTTCTTT
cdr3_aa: CASSLRGATEAFF

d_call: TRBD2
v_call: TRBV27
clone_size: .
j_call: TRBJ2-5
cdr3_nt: TGTGCCAGCAGCAAAAGACTAGCGGGGCTAGAGACCCAGTACTTC
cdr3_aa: CASSKRLAGLETQYF

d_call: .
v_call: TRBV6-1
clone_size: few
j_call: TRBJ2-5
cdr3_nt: TGTGCCAGCCCCAGGGATAACACTCAAGAGACCCAGTACTTC
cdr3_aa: CASPRDNTQETQYF

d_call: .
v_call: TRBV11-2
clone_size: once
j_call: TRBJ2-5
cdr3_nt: TGTGCCAGCAGCTCCTCTAACGGGGCAGAGACCCAGTACTTC
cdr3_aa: CASSSSNGAETQYF

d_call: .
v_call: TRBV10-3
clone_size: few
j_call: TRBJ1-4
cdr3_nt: TGTGCCATCAGTGAGTCTTCCGGGAAACTGTTTTTT
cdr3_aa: CAISESSGKLFF

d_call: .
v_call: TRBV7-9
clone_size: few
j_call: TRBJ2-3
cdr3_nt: TGTGCCAGCAGCTTTTTAGGCGGGGTCACAGATACGCAGTATTTT
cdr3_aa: CASSFLGGVTDTQYF

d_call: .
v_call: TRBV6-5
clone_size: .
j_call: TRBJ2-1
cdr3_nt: TGTGCCAGCAGGATCGGTGAGCAGTTCTTC
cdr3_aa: CASRIGEQFF

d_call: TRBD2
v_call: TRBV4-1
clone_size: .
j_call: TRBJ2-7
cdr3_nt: TGCGCCAGCAGCCCTGCCTTGGGGAGGGGCGAGCAGTACTTC
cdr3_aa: CASSPALGRGEQYF

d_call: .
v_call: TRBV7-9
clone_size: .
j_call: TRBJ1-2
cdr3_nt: TGTGCCAGCAGCCCGGGACACTTCTACACCTTC
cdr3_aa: CASSPGHFYTF

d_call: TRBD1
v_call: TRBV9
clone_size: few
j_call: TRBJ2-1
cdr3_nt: TGTGCCAGCAGCGGGACAGGGAATCCAAATGAGCAGTTCTTC
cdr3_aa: CASSGTGNPNEQFF

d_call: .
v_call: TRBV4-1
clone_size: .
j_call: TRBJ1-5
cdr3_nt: TGCGCCAGCAGCCAGGCTCAGGGATCTAGCAATCAGCCCCAGCATTTT
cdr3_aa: CASSQAQGSSNQPQHF

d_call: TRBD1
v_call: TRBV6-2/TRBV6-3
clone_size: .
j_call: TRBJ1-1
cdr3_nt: TGTGCCAGCAGTTCGAACTCCTACAGGGGTACTGAAGCTTTCTTT
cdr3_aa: CASSSNSYRGTEAFF

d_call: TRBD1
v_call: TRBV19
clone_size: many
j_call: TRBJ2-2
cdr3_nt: TGTGCCAGTAGTATACACTCGGACAGGGTCACCGGGGAGCTGTTTTTT
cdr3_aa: CASSIHSDRVTGELFF

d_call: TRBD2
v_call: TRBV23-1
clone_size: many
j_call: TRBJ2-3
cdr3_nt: TGCGCCAGCAGTCGAACTAGCGGGGGTCCAGATACGCAGTATTTT
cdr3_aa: CASSRTSGGPDTQYF

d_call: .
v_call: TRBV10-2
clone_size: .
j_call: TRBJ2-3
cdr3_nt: TGCGCCACTGGGGGGACGGGGGCGTATACGCAGTATTTT
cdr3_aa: CATGGTGAYTQYF

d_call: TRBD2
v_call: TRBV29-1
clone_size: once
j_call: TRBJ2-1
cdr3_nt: TGCAGCGCCCGGCTAGCGGAGGGGCTAGAGGAGCAGTTCTTC
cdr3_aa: CSARLAEGLEEQFF

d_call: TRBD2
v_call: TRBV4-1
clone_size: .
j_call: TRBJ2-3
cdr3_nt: TGCGCCAGCAGCCAAGTTTTGTCTAGCGGGGGGGCAATCTCTAGCACAGATACGCAGTATTTT
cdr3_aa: CASSQVLSSGGAISSTDTQYF

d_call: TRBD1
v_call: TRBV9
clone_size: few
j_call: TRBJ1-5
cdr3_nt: TGTGCCAGCAGCGTAGTCCATCACGGACAGGCGGGCAGCAATCAGCCCCAGCATTTT
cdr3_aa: CASSVVHHGQAGSNQPQHF

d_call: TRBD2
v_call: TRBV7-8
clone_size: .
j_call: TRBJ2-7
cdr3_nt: TGTGCCAGCAGCCTCCGGACTAGCGGGGGGGATTCCTACGAGCAGTACTTC
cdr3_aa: CASSLRTSGGDSYEQYF

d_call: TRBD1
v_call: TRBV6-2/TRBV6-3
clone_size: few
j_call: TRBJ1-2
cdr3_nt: TGTGCCAGCCTCGGGACAGGGGGAATTGATGGCTACACCTTC
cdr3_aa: CASLGTGGIDGYTF

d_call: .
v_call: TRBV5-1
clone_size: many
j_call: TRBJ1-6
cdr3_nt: TGTGCCAGCAGCTTAGGCCAGGGCAATTCACCCCTCCACTTT
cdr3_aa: CASSLGQGNSPLHF

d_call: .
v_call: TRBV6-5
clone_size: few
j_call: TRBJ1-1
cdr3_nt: TGTGCCAGCAGTTATGCAGGGCCCACTGAAGCTTTCTTT
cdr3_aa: CASSYAGPTEAFF

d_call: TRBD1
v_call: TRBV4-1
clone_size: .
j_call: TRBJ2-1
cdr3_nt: TGCGCCAGCAGCCAAGTACAGGGGTCCAATGAGCAGTTCTTC
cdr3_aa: CASSQVQGSNEQFF

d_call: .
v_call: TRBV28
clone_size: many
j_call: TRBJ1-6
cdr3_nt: TGTGCCAGCAGCCCAGAGCCCGGGGGAGCTTCACCCCTCCACTTT
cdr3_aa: CASSPEPGGASPLHF

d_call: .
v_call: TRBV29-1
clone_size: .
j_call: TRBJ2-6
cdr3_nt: TGCAGCGCCATCGGACGGACCTCTGGGGCCAACGTCCTGACTTTC
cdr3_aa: CSAIGRTSGANVLTF

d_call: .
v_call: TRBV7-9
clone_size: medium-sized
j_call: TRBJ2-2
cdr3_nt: TGTGCCCTTCGGGACACCGGGGAGCTGTTTTTT
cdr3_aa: CALRDTGELFF

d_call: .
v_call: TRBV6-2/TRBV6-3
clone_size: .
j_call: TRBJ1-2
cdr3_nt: TGTGCCAGCAGTTACCTGGGAGCCGTTAACTATGGCTACACCTTC
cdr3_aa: CASSYLGAVNYGYTF

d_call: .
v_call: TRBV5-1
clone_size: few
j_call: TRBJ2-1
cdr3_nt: TGCGCCAGCAGCTTTGGGGTGAGTGACAATGAGCAGTTCTTC
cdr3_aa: CASSFGVSDNEQFF

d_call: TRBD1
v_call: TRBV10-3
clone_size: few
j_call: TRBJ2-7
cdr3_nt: TGTGCCATCAGTGGCTCCGGGACAGGGGGCTACGAGCAGTACTTC
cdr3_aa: CAISGSGTGGYEQYF

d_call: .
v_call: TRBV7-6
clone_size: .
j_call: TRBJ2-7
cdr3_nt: TGTGCCAGCAGCTTAGCGGGGTCTGCCTACGAGCAGTACTTC
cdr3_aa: CASSLAGSAYEQYF

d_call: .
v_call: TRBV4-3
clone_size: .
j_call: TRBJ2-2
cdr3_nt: TGCGCCAGCAGCCAAGATATGGGGGCCGGGGAGCTGTTTTTT
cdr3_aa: CASSQDMGAGELFF

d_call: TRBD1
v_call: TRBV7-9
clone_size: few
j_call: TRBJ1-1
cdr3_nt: TGTGCCAGCAGCCGGCCCGGGACAGGGAACACTGAAGCTTTCTTT
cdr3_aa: CASSRPGTGNTEAFF

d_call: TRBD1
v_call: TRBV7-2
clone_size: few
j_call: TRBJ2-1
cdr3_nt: TGTGCCAGCAGACAGACAGGGACCTACAATGAGCAGTTCTTC
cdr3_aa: CASRQTGTYNEQFF

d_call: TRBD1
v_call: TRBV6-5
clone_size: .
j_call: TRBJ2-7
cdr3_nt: TGTGCCAGCAGTTATACCGGGACAGGGTATGATGAGCAGTACTTC
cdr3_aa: CASSYTGTGYDEQYF

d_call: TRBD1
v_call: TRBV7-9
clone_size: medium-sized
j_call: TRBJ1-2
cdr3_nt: TGTGCCAGCAGCGACGGACAGGGGGCTGATGGCTACACCTTC
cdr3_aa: CASSDGQGADGYTF

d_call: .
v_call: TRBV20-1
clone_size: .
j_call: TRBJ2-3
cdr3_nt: TGCAGTGCTAGAGACCGGGTACGGGGGACAGAAAACACAGATACGCAGTATTTT
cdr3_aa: CSARDRVRGTENTDTQYF

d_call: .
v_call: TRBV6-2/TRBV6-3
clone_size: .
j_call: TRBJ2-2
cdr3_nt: TGTGCCAGCACCCAGGGGACGGTCGGGGAGCTGTTTTTT
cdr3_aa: CASTQGTVGELFF

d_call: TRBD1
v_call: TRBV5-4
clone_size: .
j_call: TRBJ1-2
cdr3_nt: TGTGCCAGCAGCTTGGTAACAGTCCTGGACAGGGAGGTGTTGAGCTACACCTTC
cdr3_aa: CASSLVTVLDREVLSYTF

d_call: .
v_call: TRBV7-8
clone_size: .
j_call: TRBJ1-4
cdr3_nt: TGTGCCAGCAGCGTAGGACGTCTTGAAAAACTGTTTTTT
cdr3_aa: CASSVGRLEKLFF

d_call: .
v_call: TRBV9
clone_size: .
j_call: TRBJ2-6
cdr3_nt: TGTGCCAGCAGCCTCAGAGGGGGTTCTGGGGCCAACGTCCTGACTTTC
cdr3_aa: CASSLRGGSGANVLTF

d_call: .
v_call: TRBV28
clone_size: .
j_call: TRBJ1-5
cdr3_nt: TGTGCCAGCAGTTCTAGATTGGAAAGCAATCAGCCCCAGCATTTT
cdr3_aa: CASSSRLESNQPQHF

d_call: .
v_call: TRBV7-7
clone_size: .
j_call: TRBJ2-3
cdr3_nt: TGTGCTAGCAGCACTGACAGCACAGATACGCAGTATTTT
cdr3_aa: CASSTDSTDTQYF

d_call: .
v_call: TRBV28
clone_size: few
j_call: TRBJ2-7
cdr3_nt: TGTGCCAGCAGTTTTGGACACGAGCAGTACTTC
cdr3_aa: CASSFGHEQYF

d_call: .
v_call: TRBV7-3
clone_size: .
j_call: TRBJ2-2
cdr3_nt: TGTGCCAGCAGCTTAAGGTCCGGGGAGCTGTTTTTT
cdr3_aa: CASSLRSGELFF

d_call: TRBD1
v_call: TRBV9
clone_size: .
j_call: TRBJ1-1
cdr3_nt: TGTGCCAGCAGCGGACCGGGACAGTCGAACACTGAAGCTTTCTTT
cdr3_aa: CASSGPGQSNTEAFF

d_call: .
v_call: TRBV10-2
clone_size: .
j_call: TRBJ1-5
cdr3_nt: TGCGCCAGCAGTGATTCTCTCGGGCTCAATCAGCCCCAGCATTTT
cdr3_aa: CASSDSLGLNQPQHF

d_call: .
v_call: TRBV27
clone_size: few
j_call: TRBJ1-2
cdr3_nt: TGTGCCAGCAGTTTAGGGGTACAGGGCGGTGGCTACACCTTC
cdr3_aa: CASSLGVQGGGYTF